This T cell receptor beta chain was captured by sequencing in a study of shared clonotypes between healthy human individuals. This CDR3 contains 14 residues. Per the germline V gene, CDR1 is LNHDA and CDR2 is SQIVND (reference sequence). V was clipped by 9 bases and J by 2 bases, with 14 bases between them. Only in-frame clones appear in the TCRdb table, and some are missing; sequencing was by immunoSEQ multiplex PCR. The table records about 2 million clones, 85% to 95% of them present only once. The source is a man aged 18 to 29 in good health. Sequenced: naive CD4+ T cells sorted from blood. Subset: CD45RA+ positively selected. The V and J genes are TRBV19 and TRBJ1-5; possible D gene TRBD1, 6 bases. The CDR3 here is CASQGQVGNQPQHF. The CDR3 DNA reads as TGTGCCAGCCAGGGGCAGGTAGGCAATCAGCCCCAGCATTTT.